What follows is one T cell receptor beta chain and its context. No antigen is known for it. Sequenced by immunoSEQ multiplex PCR; TCRdb stores in-frame clones only, minus some. This table holds 150,000 to 180,000 clones, approximately 86% found once. This sample was included in a study of cytomegalovirus exposure and HLA in healthy donors. Study observations and caveats: Most observed TCR sequences were rare, whereas some public TCRs were detected in many donors.

The validation cohort, a group of roughly 120 subjects, included the donors and was separate from the approximately 650-subject first cohort. The sample comprised PBMCs. The sequence was obtained from a human donor in good health.

The CDR3 region is CATTGGQDYQPQHF. The CDR3 DNA reads TGTGCCACAACGGGCGGACAGGATTATCAGCCCCAGCATTTT. This rearrangement joins TRBV28 to TRBJ1-5, with 7 bases aligning to TRBD1. The CDR3 is made up of 14 amino acids. V was pared by 10 bases and J by 5 bases, with 11 bases of the junction left unmatched. The germline V gene encodes CDR1 MDHEN and CDR2 SYDVKM.